The 22 T cell receptor beta chains reported below all come from one sample, sequenced in a study of blood T cell repertoires in COVID-19. TCRdb's copy holds only in-frame clones and misses some; the assay was immunoSEQ multiplex PCR. The sample holds approximately 350,000 clones, under 95% seen once. The specimen sequenced was peripheral blood. These receptors were collected from a young woman who had recovered from COVID-19.

The chain has TRBV6-5 and TRBJ1-2; a possible D gene is TRBD1 (5 bases). Germline CDR1 and CDR2: MNHEY and SVGAGI. V was shortened by 5 bases and J by 8 bases, with 18 bases between the two germline ends. There are 14 residues in the CDR3. CDR3: CASSPHRRAGGYTF. The CDR3 DNA reads as TGTGCCAGCAGTCCTCACAGGAGGGCGGGAGGCTACACCTTC.

The chain uses TRBV30 and TRBJ2-1, with D possibly matching TRBD2 (5 bases). This CDR3 is 11 amino acids long. Trimming cost V 5 bases and J 12 bases, with 14 bases left between them. Per the germline V gene, CDR1 is GTSNPN and CDR2 is SVGIG (reference sequence). As DNA, the CDR3 is TGTGCCTGGCAACGCGGTCGGGGGCAGTTCTTC. Protein sequence: CAWQRGRGQFF.

The chain carries TRBV25-1 and TRBJ1-4; TRBD1 might be the D (5 bases). Germline-derived CDR1 and CDR2 are MGHDK and SYGVNS. Trimming left V 6 bases short and J 7 bases short, with 18 bases between. The CDR3 covers 15 residues. As DNA, the CDR3 is TGTGCCAGCAGCTTTGGTCAGGGCGAAATTGAAAAACTGTTTTTT. Residues: CASSFGQGEIEKLFF.

The chain carries TRBV5-1 and TRBJ1-6; 9 nucleotides align to TRBD1. Germline V gene lookup returns CDR1 SGHRS and CDR2 YFSETQ. The CDR3 totals 18 residues. After removal of 4 bases from V and 6 bases from J, the junction contained 14 bases not matched to a gene. The CDR3 here is CASSPGTGLFSINSPLHF. The CDR3, as DNA: TGCGCCAGCAGCCCAGGGACAGGGCTTTTTTCTATTAATTCACCCCTCCACTTT.

This chain uses TRBV10-3 with TRBJ2-3; 8 bases agree with TRBD2. Germline CDR1 is ENHRY and CDR2 is SYGVKD. The CDR3 is 14 amino acids. V was clipped by 5 bases and J by 1 base; unmatched bases: 2. CDR3 in amino acids: CAISPGLGTDTQYF. The CDR3, as DNA: TGTGCCATCAGTCCGGGACTAGGCACAGATACGCAGTATTTT.

V is TRBV4-1 and J is TRBJ2-2; 9 positions agree with TRBD2. The V and J ends lost 4 bases and 2 bases, in that order; junction bases with no gene match: 8. This CDR3 comprises 17 residues. The germline gives CDR1 MGHRA, CDR2 YSYEKL. The CDR3 spells CASSRIVAGANTGELFF. The CDR3 DNA reads as TGCGCCAGCAGCCGAATAGTAGCGGGGGCTAACACCGGGGAGCTGTTTTTT.

The rearrangement uses TRBV11-3 and TRBJ2-1; perhaps TRBD2 as D (5 bases). Germline V gene sequence: CDR1 SGHNT, CDR2 YENEEA. The V gene lost 5 bases and the J gene lost 5 bases, with 19 bases spanning the gap. The CDR3 length is 16 residues. CDR3 nucleotide sequence: TGTGCCAGCAGCCCCCCCTCCGTCGGGGATAACAATGAGCAGTTCTTC. Protein product: CASSPPSVGDNNEQFF.

Written as DNA, the CDR3 is TGTGCCAGCAGCCAAGAAGGGACAAGCACAGATACGCAGTATTTT. Its translation: CASSQEGTSTDTQYF. This chain connects TRBV3-1 (or the pseudogene TRBV3-2) to TRBJ2-3; D is perhaps TRBD1 (6 bases). The CDR3 is 15 residues long. CDR1 LGHDT and CDR2 YNNKEL come from the germline V gene (reference sequence). Trimming removed 0 bases at V and 0 bases at J, with 7 bases between.

The chain is built from TRBV27 and TRBJ2-6, with TRBD1 matching over 7 bases. The germline V gene has CDR1 MNHEY and CDR2 SMNVEV (reference sequence). Trimming took 2 bases from V and 2 from J; bases not matched to a gene: 6. CDR3 size: 17 residues. The CDR3 DNA follows: TGTGCCAGCAGTTTAACGACAGGGCACCCTGGGGCCAACGTCCTGACTTTC. It codes for CASSLTTGHPGANVLTF. The full variable domain, in which reference TRBV27 and TRBJ2-6 provide the parts outside the CDR3, is EAQVTQNPRYLITVTGKKLTVTCSQNMNHEYMSWYRQDPGLGLRQIYYSMNVEVTDKGDVPEGYKVSRKEKRNFPLILESPSPNQTSLYFCASSLTTGHPGANVLTFGAGSRLTVL.

This chain joins TRBV5-6 and TRBJ2-2; D ambiguous. This CDR3 contains 14 residues. With 1 base removed from V and 2 bases from J, the gap between germline ends came to 6 bases. CDR1 and CDR2 from the germline V gene are SGHDT and YYEEEE. The CDR3 spells CASSLTFNTGELFF. CDR3 bases: TGTGCCAGCAGCTTGACATTTAACACCGGGGAGCTGTTTTTT.

This clone was observed a handful of times. The chain links TRBV29-1 to TRBJ1-1, with TRBD1 as a possible D gene (6 bases). This CDR3 spans 15 amino acids. V lost 6 bases and J lost 4, with 21 bases in between. The germline gives CDR1 SQVTM, CDR2 ANQGSEA. DNA of the CDR3: TGCAGCGTGGGGCCTGGGAGGGGCAGGGGCACTGAAGCTTTCTTT. Translated, it gives CSVGPGRGRGTEAFF.

The chain links TRBV6-5 to TRBJ1-5; 8 bases map to TRBD1. J gave up 7 bases and V 1 base, and 3 bases lay outside the gene matches. CDR3 length equals 14 residues. The germline gives CDR1 MNHEY, CDR2 SVGAGI. CDR3 residues: CASSYFRGQQPQHF. The CDR3 bases are TGTGCCAGCAGTTACTTCAGGGGGCAGCAGCCCCAGCATTTT.

The chain has TRBV25-1 and TRBJ1-3; TRBD1 matches 11 bases. Unmatched junction bases numbered 9, after V lost 0 bases and J lost 8 bases. Germline V gene sequence: CDR1 MGHDK, CDR2 SYGVNS. The CDR3 consists of 17 residues. The CDR3 bases are TGTGCCAGCAGTGAATACAGGACAGGGGGCTTTCAGGACACCATATATTTT. Translating gives CASSEYRTGGFQDTIYF.

V is TRBV7-8 and J is TRBJ2-7; 12 positions agree with TRBD2. Germline loops: CDR1 SGHVS, CDR2 FQNEAQ. CDR3 length: 14 amino acids. V lost 5 bases, J lost 4 bases, and 3 bases stayed unmatched. In nucleotides, the CDR3 is TGTGCCAGCAGCCCAGGGACTAGCGGGTACGAGCAGTACGTC. Protein product: CASSPGTSGYEQYV.

This sequence joins TRBV19 and TRBJ1-2; TRBD1 aligns across 7 bases. Germline lookup yields CDR1 LNHDA and CDR2 SQIVND (reference sequence). Trimming cost V 5 bases and J 1 base; bases outside gene matches: 1. CDR3 size: 13 residues. CDR3 sequence reads: CASSDRVNYGYTF. DNA for the CDR3: TGTGCCAGTAGTGACAGGGTTAACTATGGCTACACCTTC.

This chain uses TRBV5-1 with TRBJ2-1; 7 nucleotides agree with TRBD2. Germline values: CDR1 SGHRS, CDR2 YFSETQ. The CDR3 covers 17 residues. Trimming cost V 3 bases and J 5 bases; bases outside gene matches: 14. The CDR3 sequence: CASSYHPTAGTNNEQFF. The CDR3 nucleotides read TGCGCCAGCAGCTACCACCCAACAGCGGGAACCAACAATGAGCAGTTCTTC.

The genes are TRBV19 and TRBJ2-1, with D possibly being TRBD2 (6 bases). Germline assignment: CDR1 LNHDA and CDR2 SQIVND (reference sequence). This CDR3 comprises 15 residues. Between the trimmed V and J ends, which lost 7 bases and 0 bases, there was a span of 13 bases. CDR3 DNA: TGTGCCAGTAAGGTGACGGGAGTCTCCTACAATGAGCAGTTCTTC. Translated, it gives CASKVTGVSYNEQFF. The whole variable domain, remainder taken from reference TRBV19 and TRBJ2-1, is DGGITQSPKYLFRKEGQNVTLSCEQNLNHDAMYWYRQDPGQGLRLIYYSQIVNDFQKGDIAEGYSVSREKKESFPLTVTSAQKNPTAFYLCASKVTGVSYNEQFFGPGTRLTVL.

This rearrangement joins TRBV7-9 to TRBJ1-6; D unclear. Between the trimmed V and J ends, which lost 1 base and 4 bases, there was a span of 8 bases. CDR1 and CDR2 from the germline V gene are SEHNR and FQNEAQ (reference sequence). CDR3 length equals 15 residues. CDR3 nucleotide sequence: TGTGCCAGCAGCTTAGATCCGGGATATAATTCACCCCTCCACTTT. Protein: CASSLDPGYNSPLHF.

This clone was recorded a few times. This sequence joins TRBV6-2 or TRBV6-3 and TRBJ2-7; D ambiguous. Germline-derived CDR1 and CDR2 are MNHEY and SVGEGT. With 5 bases removed from V and 0 bases from J, the gap between germline ends came to 14 bases. The length of the CDR3 is 15 residues. The CDR3 region has the DNA TGTGCCAGCAGTATACGCCGTGTAGCCTCCTACGAGCAGTACGTC. As protein: CASSIRRVASYEQYV.

The CDR3 region is CASSLDSVAALNYGYTF. The CDR3, as DNA: TGTGCCAGCAGCTTAGATTCCGTGGCCGCTTTGAACTATGGCTACACCTTC. The chain joins TRBV7-8 to TRBJ1-2; D gene unclear. This CDR3 contains 17 residues. The germline CDR1 and CDR2 sequences are SGHVS and FQNEAQ. V was cut by 1 base and J by 2 bases, with 17 bases left in between.

The chain joins TRBV9 to TRBJ2-1, with D hard to call. Deletions cut 4 bases from V and 8 bases from J, with 10 bases between. In germline, CDR1 is SGDLS, CDR2 YYNGEE. The CDR3 runs to 12 residues. The CDR3 DNA follows: TGTGCCAGCAGCCCCGACTTGGATGAGCAGTTCTTC. Translating it yields CASSPDLDEQFF. Complete variable domain (other parts from reference TRBV9 and TRBJ2-1): DSGVTQTPKHLITATGQRVTLRCSPRSGDLSVYWYQQSLDQGLQFLIQYYNGEERAKGNILERFSAQQFPDLHSELNLSSLELGDSALYFCASSPDLDEQFFGPGTRLTVL.

The genes are TRBV6-6 and TRBJ2-1; TRBD2 agrees at 10 bases. Germline values: CDR1 MNHNY, CDR2 SVGAGI (reference sequence). The CDR3 loop spans 15 amino acids. With V trimmed by 5 bases and J by 7 bases, 8 bases remained unmatched. CDR3 in DNA: TGTGCCAGCAGTGCGATAGCGGGAGGAGTGAATGAGCAGTTCTTC. This sequence encodes CASSAIAGGVNEQFF.